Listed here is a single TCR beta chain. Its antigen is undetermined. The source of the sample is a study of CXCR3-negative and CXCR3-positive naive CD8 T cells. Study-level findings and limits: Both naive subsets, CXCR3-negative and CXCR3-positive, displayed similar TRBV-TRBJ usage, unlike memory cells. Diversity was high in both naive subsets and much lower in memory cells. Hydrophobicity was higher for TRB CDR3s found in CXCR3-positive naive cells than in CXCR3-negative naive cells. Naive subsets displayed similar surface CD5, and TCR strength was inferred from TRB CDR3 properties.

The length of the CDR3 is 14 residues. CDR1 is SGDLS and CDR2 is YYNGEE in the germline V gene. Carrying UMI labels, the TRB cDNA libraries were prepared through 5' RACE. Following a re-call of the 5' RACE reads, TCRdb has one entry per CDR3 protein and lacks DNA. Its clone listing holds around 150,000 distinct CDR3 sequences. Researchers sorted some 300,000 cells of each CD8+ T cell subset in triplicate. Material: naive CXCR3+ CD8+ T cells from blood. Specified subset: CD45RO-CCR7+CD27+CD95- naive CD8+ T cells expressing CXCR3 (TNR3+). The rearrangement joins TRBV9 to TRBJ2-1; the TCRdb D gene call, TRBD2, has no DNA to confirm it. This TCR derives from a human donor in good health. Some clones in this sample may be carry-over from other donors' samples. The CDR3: CASSNSGGYNEQFF.